Sequencing of this TCR beta chain was carried out in a study of blood T cell repertoires in COVID-19. Overall study: Spain, Italy and the United States supplied samples that represented acute and convalescent COVID-19.

Data came from immunoSEQ multiplex PCR; TCRdb stores just in-frame clones and leaves some out. The profile shows a few hundred thousand clones, approximately 87% of them singletons. Germline CDR1 is ENHRY and CDR2 is SYGVKD. Trimming cost V 6 bases and J 6 bases; bases outside gene matches: 5. The CDR3 covers 15 residues. The source material was peripheral blood. V gene TRBV10-3 combines with J gene TRBJ2-2; 12 bases are shared with TRBD2. The sequence was obtained from a man aged 60 to 69 who had recovered from COVID-19. The CDR3 DNA reads as TGTGCCATCAGAACCGGGACTAGCGGGTCCGGGGAGCTGTTTTTT. Protein product: CAIRTGTSGSGELFF.